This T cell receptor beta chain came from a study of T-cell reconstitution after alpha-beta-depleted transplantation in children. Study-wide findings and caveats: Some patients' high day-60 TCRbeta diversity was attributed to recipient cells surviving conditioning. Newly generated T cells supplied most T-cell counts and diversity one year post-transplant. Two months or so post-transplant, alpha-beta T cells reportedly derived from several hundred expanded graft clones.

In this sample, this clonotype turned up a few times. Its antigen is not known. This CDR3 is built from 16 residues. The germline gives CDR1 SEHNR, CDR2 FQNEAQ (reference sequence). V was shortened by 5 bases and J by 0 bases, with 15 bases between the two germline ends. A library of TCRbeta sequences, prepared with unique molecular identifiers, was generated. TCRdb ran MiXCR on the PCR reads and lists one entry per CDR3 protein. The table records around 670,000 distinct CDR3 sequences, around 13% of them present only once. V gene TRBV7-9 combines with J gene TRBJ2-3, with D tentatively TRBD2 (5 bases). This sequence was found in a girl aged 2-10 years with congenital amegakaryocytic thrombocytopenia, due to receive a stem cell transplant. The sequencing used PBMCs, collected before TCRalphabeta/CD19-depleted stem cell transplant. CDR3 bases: TGTGCCAGCAGCCCTACACGGGAATGGAGCACAGATACGCAGTATTTT. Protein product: CASSPTREWSTDTQYF.